This passage covers 4 T cell receptor beta chains from one sample sequenced in a study of T cell repertoires in ileal Crohn's disease. Sample time point: neoterminal ileum biopsy at postoperative endoscopy, about 6 months after surgery. TCRdb's copy holds only in-frame clones and misses some; the assay was immunoSEQ multiplex PCR. Of about 1,100 clones detected, approximately 85% appear once; the ten largest clones hold approximately 4%. Sequencing was carried out using ileal tissue. The receptor set was obtained from an adult with Crohn's disease.

This clone was counted a single time. The rearrangement joins TRBV19 to TRBJ1-2; D may be TRBD1 (5 bases). CDR3 length: 16 residues. V shed 4 bases and J shed 2 bases, with 17 bases lying between them. Germline loops: CDR1 LNHDA, CDR2 SQIVND (reference sequence). The CDR3 nucleotides read TGTGCCAGTAGTAGAGCGGGAGGGGAATCGAACTATGGCTACACCTTC. It translates to CASSRAGGESNYGYTF.

The rearrangement links TRBV18 to TRBJ2-7; 11 bases are shared with TRBD1. The germline gives CDR1 KGHSH, CDR2 LQKENI. The CDR3 has 14 residues. The V segment lost 3 bases and the J segment 5 bases; nucleotides outside the gene matches: 3. The CDR3 loop reads CASSPGTGGDEQYF. CDR3 sequence (DNA): TGTGCCAGCTCACCGGGGACAGGGGGGGACGAGCAGTACTTC.

The DNA for the CDR3 is TGTGCCAGCACCCTGACTAGGTCGAAAGATACGCAGTATTTT. Translating it yields CASTLTRSKDTQYF. The V and J genes are TRBV2 and TRBJ2-3; possibly TRBD2 for D (6 bases). Trimming took 7 bases from V and 5 from J, leaving 16 bases between them. The CDR3 is made up of 14 amino acids. CDR1 is SNHLY, CDR2 FYNNEI, per germline.

V and J are TRBV4-3 and TRBJ2-3; 8 bases are shared with TRBD1. J gave up 1 base and V 0 bases, and 3 bases lay outside the gene matches. The CDR3 has 16 residues. Germline CDR1 is LGHNA and CDR2 is YSLEER. CDR3 in amino acids: CASSQDGTGRTDTQYF. DNA for the CDR3: TGCGCCAGCAGCCAAGATGGGACAGGCCGCACAGATACGCAGTATTTT.